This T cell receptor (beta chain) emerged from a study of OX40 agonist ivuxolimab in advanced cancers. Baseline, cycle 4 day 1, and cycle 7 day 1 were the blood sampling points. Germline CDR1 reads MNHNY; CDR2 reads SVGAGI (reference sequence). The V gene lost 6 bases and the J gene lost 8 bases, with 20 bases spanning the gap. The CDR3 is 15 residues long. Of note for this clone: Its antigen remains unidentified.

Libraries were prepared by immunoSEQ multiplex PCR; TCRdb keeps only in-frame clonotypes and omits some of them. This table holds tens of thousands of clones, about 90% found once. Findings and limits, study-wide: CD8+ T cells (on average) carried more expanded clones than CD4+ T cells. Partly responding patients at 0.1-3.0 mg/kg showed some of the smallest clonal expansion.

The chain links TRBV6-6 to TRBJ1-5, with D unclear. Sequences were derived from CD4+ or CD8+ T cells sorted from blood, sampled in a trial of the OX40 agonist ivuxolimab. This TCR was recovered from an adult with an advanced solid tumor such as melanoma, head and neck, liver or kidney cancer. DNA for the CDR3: TGTGCCAGCAGACTTCGAAGCCATCTTGGGGAGCCCCAGCATTTT. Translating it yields CASRLRSHLGEPQHF.